This is a list of T cell receptor beta chains from one sample in a study of cytomegalovirus exposure and HLA in healthy donors. Data came from immunoSEQ multiplex PCR; TCRdb stores just in-frame clones and leaves some out. The sample includes over 150,000 clones, around four fifths of them seen just once. Input material: PBMCs. The receptor set was obtained from a woman aged 45-59 years in good health and CMV-seropositive. Each CDR3 is given with its conserved first and last residue. A D gene is named only where the DNA matches it firmly. Size values are once, few and many counts, or a class for expanded clones, and some rows have none.

>TRBJ1-4|few|TRBV15|-
CATSRDPVFATNEKLFF
TGTGCCACCAGCAGAGACCCGGTATTTGCAACTAATGAAAAACTGTTTTTT
>TRBJ1-2|-|TRBV4-2|-
CASSHQTSNYGYTF
TGTGCCAGCAGCCACCAGACAAGCAACTATGGCTACACCTTC
>TRBJ2-1|-|TRBV6-5|TRBD1
CASKSQGARNEQFF
TGTGCCAGCAAGTCGCAGGGGGCGCGGAATGAGCAGTTCTTC
>TRBJ2-6|-|TRBV28|TRBD1
CASSLGQGGLGPGANVLTF
TGTGCCAGCAGTTTAGGACAGGGAGGTCTAGGGCCTGGGGCCAACGTCCTGACTTTC
>TRBJ2-7|-|TRBV9|-
CASSVIGTGEQYF
TGTGCCAGCAGCGTAATTGGTACGGGCGAGCAGTACTTC
>TRBJ2-5|-|TRBV10-3|-
CAINDSPQETQYF
TGTGCCATCAACGACTCTCCCCAAGAGACCCAGTACTTC
>TRBJ2-3|-|TRBV7-9|-
CASSSVGGRTDTQYF
TGTGCCAGCAGCTCCGTGGGGGGACGCACAGATACGCAGTATTTT
>TRBJ1-6|-|TRBV6-6|-
CASSFRGGTNSPLHF
TGTGCCAGCAGCTTTCGGGGGGGAACGAATTCACCCCTCCACTTT
>TRBJ1-2|-|TRBV30|TRBD1
CAWDGTGDGYTF
TGTGCCTGGGATGGGACAGGGGATGGCTACACCTTC
>TRBJ2-7|-|TRBV4-1|-
CASSQTRGEQYF
TGCGCCAGCAGCCAAACCAGGGGCGAGCAGTACTTC
>TRBJ1-2|once|TRBV6-1|-
CASSEAMGGNGYTF
TGTGCCAGCAGTGAAGCGATGGGGGGAAATGGCTACACCTTC
>TRBJ1-6|few|TRBV9|-
CASSVDRVYSPLHF
TGTGCCAGCAGCGTAGACAGGGTATATTCACCCCTCCACTTT
>TRBJ1-1|few|TRBV5-6|-
CASSYGPGNTEAFF
TGTGCCAGCAGCTACGGACCGGGAAACACTGAAGCTTTCTTT
>TRBJ2-3|-|TRBV4-2|TRBD2
CASSQGTTSGPDTQYF
TGTGCCAGCAGCCAAGGAACGACTAGCGGCCCAGATACGCAGTATTTT
>TRBJ1-2|few|TRBV7-7|-
CASSLGGQTNYGYTF
TGTGCCAGCAGCTTGGGGGGGCAGACTAACTATGGCTACACCTTC
>TRBJ1-3|-|TRBV7-6|TRBD1
CASSLAEGAASGNTIYF
TGTGCCAGCAGCTTAGCGGAGGGGGCCGCCTCTGGAAACACCATATATTTT
>TRBJ1-3|-|TRBV21-1|-
CASSKVGRRSGNTIYF
TGTGCCAGCAGCAAAGTGGGGAGACGCTCTGGAAACACCATATATTTT
>TRBJ1-6|-|TRBV5-6|-
CASSRRRVGTNSPLHF
TGTGCCAGCAGCCGACGGAGGGTAGGGACGAATTCACCCCTCCACTTT
>TRBJ2-2|-|TRBV2|-
CASSVANTGELFF
TGTGCCAGCAGTGTGGCCAACACCGGGGAGCTGTTTTTT
>TRBJ2-7|few|TRBV5-1|-
CASSPTLSSYEQYF
TGCGCCAGCAGCCCGACACTGAGCTCCTACGAGCAGTACTTC
>TRBJ2-5|-|TRBV5-1|TRBD2
CASSLTGGQETQYF
TGCGCCAGCAGCTTGACGGGGGGGCAGGAGACCCAGTACTTC
>TRBJ2-5|-|TRBV5-1|-
CASSYSRRTQETQYF
TGCGCCAGCAGCTACTCCCGTAGGACACAAGAGACCCAGTACTTC
>TRBJ2-5|-|TRBV5-4|TRBD2
CASSTGLAGGPETQYF
TGTGCCAGCAGCACAGGACTAGCGGGGGGGCCGGAGACCCAGTACTTC
>TRBJ2-2|-|TRBV9|-
CASSVQDTGELFF
TGTGCCAGCAGCGTGCAGGACACCGGGGAGCTGTTTTTT
>TRBJ2-3|-|TRBV15|-
CATSRGQGSDTQYF
TGTGCCACCAGCAGAGGGCAGGGTTCAGATACGCAGTATTTT
>TRBJ2-7|-|TRBV15|TRBD1
CATSKGTGGYEQYF
TGTGCCACCAGCAAAGGGACAGGGGGCTACGAGCAGTACTTC
>TRBJ2-7|-|TRBV1|-
CTSSLRLKPSGTRGEMYEQYF
TGCACCAGCAGCCTCCGCCTGAAGCCCTCCGGGACTAGAGGCGAGATGTACGAGCAGTACTTC
>TRBJ1-2|-|TRBV5-1|-
CASSLAYGKGYTF
TGCGCCAGCAGCTTGGCCTACGGGAAGGGCTACACCTTC
>TRBJ2-1|-|TRBV27|TRBD2
CASSVRTSGPEQFF
TGTGCCAGCAGCGTTCGGACTAGCGGACCTGAGCAGTTCTTC
>TRBJ2-7|-|TRBV2|TRBD1
CASSADRGSYEQYF
TGTGCCAGCAGCGCCGACAGGGGGTCCTACGAGCAGTACTTC
>TRBJ2-2|-|TRBV6-5|TRBD1
CASSIIHRGTGELFF
TGTGCCAGCAGCATTATCCACAGGGGCACCGGGGAGCTGTTTTTT
>TRBJ1-5|-|TRBV10-3|TRBD1
CAIRDRGDNQPQHF
TGTGCCATCAGGGACAGGGGAGACAATCAGCCCCAGCATTTT
>TRBJ2-6|few|TRBV7-3|-
CASRGSGTGANVLTF
TGTGCCAGCAGAGGTTCGGGGACTGGGGCCAACGTCCTGACTTTC
>TRBJ2-3|-|TRBV6-4|-
CASSQGKDTQYF
TGTGCCAGCAGCCAGGGGAAAGATACGCAGTATTTT
>TRBJ1-4|-|TRBV27|-
CASRSGGSGDEKLFF
TGTGCCAGCAGATCGGGGGGAAGTGGGGATGAAAAACTGTTTTTT
>TRBJ1-6|few|TRBV6-1|TRBD1
CASSEVAGGANSPLHF
TGTGCCAGCAGTGAAGTGGCAGGGGGCGCGAATTCACCCCTCCACTTT
>TRBJ1-5|-|TRBV7-9|TRBD1
CASSPGQGGNQPQHF
TGTGCCAGCAGCCCTGGACAGGGGGGTAATCAGCCCCAGCATTTT
>TRBJ2-7|-|TRBV12-2|-
CASRPDRRLLTYEQYF
TGTGCAAGTCGCCCCGATCGGCGGCTGCTCACCTACGAGCAGTACTTC
>TRBJ1-4|-|TRBV18|TRBD1
CASSSDRGRGTNEKLFF
TGTGCCAGCTCATCCGACAGGGGGAGAGGGACTAATGAAAAACTGTTTTTT
>TRBJ1-4|once|TRBV13|-
CASSGQRGGSEKLFF
TGTGCCAGCAGCGGGCAGCGAGGGGGTAGTGAAAAACTGTTTTTT
>TRBJ1-5|-|TRBV9|-
CASSVGAGGNQPQHF
TGTGCCAGCAGCGTGGGGGCCGGCGGCAATCAGCCCCAGCATTTT
>TRBJ1-4|-|TRBV30|-
CAWKLWAPNEKLFF
TGTGCCTGGAAATTGTGGGCGCCTAATGAAAAACTGTTTTTT
>TRBJ1-1|once|TRBV7-9|TRBD1
CASSLGQQNTEAFF
TGTGCCAGCAGCCTGGGACAGCAGAACACTGAAGCTTTCTTT
>TRBJ1-3|-|TRBV29-1|-
CSVQAPLGNTIYF
TGCAGCGTTCAGGCTCCACTTGGAAACACCATATATTTT